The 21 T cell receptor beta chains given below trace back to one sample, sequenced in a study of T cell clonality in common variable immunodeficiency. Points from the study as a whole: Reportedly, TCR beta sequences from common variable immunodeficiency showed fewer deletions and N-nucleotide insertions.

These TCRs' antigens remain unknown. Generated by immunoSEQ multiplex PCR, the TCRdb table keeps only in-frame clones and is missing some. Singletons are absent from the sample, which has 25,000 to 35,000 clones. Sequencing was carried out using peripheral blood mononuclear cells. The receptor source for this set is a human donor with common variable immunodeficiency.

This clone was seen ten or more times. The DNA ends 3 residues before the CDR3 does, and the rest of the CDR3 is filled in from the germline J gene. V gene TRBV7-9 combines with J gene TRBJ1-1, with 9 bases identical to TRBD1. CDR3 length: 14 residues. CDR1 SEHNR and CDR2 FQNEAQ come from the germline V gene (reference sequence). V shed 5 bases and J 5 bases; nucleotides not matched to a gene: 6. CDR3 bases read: TGTGCCAGCAGCGCTACAGGGGGCTGGACTGAA. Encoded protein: CASSATGGWTE. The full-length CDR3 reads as CASSATGGWTEAFF. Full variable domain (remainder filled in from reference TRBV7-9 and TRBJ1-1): DTGVSQNPRHKITKRGQNVTFRCDPISEHNRLYWYRQTLGQGPEFLTYFQNEAQLEKSRLLSDRFSAERPKGSFSTLEIQRTEQGDSAMYLCASSATGGWTEAFFGQGTRLTVV.

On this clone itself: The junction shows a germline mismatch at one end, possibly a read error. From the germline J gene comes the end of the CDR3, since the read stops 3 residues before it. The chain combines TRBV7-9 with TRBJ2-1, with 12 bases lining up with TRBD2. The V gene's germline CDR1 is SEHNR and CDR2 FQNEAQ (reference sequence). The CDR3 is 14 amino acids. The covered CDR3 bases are TGTGCCAGCAGCCTAGCGGGGGGGCCCAATGAG. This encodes CASSLAGGPNE. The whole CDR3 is CASSLAGGPNEQFF.

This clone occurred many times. This CDR3 is CASSSTTRVGNEQFF. Partial CDR3 DNA: TGTGCCAGCAGCTCAACAACCAGGGTGGGCAATGAG. The chain links TRBV5-5 to TRBJ2-1; a weak D match, TRBD1 (5 bases). Sequencing ends 3 residues short of the CDR3 end; the germline J gene provides the rest. The CDR3 is 15 amino acids. Germline values: CDR1 SGHKS, CDR2 YYEKEE (reference sequence). Trimming removed 3 bases from V and 6 bases from J, with 16 bases in between.

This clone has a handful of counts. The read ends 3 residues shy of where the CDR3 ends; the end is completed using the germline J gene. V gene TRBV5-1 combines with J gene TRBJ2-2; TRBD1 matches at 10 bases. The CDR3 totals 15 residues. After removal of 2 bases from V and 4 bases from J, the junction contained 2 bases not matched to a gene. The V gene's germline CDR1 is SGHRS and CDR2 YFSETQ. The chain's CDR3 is CASSFGTGVTGELFF. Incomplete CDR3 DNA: TGCGCCAGCAGCTTTGGGACAGGGGTCACCGGGGAG.

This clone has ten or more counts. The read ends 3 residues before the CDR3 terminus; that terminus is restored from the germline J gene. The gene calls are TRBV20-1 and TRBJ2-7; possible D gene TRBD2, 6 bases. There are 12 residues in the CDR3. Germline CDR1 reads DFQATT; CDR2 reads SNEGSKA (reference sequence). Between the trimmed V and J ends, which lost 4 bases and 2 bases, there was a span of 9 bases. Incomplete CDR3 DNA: TGCAGTGCTACTAGCGACACCTACGAG. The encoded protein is CSATSDTYE. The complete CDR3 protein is CSATSDTYEQYF.

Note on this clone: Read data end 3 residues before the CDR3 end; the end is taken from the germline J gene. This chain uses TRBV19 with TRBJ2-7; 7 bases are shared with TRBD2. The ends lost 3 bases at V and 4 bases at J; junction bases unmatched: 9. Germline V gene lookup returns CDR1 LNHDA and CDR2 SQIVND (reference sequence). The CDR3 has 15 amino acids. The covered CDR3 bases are TGTGCCAGTAGTATTGGCGGGGGACCTACATACGAG. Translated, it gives CASSIGGGPTYE. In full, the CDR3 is CASSIGGGPTYEQYF.

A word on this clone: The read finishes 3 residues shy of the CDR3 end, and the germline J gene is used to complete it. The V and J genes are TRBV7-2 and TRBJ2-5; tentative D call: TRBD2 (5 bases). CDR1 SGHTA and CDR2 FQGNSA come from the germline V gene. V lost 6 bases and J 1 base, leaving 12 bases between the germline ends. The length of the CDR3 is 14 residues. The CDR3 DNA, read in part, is TGTGCCAGCAGACCCCCCGGGGTCCAAGAGACC. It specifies CASRPPGVQET. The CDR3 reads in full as CASRPPGVQETQYF. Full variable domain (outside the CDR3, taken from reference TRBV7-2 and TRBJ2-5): GAGVSQSPSNKVTEKGKDVELRCDPISGHTALYWYRQSLGQGLEFLIYFQGNSAPDKSGLPSDRFSAERTGGSVSTLTIQRTQQEDSAVYLCASRPPGVQETQYFGPGTRLLVL.

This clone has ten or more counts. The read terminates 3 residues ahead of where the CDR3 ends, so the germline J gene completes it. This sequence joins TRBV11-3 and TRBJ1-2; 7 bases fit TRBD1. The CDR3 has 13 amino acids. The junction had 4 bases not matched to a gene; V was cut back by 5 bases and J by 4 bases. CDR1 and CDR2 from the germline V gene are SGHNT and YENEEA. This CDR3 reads CASSPGQTYGYTF. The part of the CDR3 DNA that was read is TGTGCCAGCAGCCCGGGACAGACCTATGGC.

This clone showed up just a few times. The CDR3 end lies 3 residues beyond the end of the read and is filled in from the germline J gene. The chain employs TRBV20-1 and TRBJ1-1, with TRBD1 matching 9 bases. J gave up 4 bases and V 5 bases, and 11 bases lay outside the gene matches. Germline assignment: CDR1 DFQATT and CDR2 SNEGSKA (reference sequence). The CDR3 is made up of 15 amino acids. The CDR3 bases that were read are TGCAGTGCTTGGGCCGTGGGACAGGGTATCACTGAA. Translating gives CSAWAVGQGITE. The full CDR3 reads CSAWAVGQGITEAFF.

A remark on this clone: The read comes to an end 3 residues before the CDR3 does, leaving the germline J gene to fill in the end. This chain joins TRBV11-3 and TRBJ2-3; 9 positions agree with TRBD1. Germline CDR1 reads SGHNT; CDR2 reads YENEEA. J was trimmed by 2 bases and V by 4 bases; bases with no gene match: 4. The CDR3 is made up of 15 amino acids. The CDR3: CASSSGTGLTDTQYF. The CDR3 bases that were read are TGTGCCAGCAGCTCCGGGACAGGGCTCACAGATACG.

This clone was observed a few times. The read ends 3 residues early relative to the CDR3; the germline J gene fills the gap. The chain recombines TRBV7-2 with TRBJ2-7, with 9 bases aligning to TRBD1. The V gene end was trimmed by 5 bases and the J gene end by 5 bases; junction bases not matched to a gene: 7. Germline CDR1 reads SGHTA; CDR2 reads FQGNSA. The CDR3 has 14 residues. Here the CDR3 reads CASSPQGAHHEQYF. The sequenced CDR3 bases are TGTGCCAGCAGCCCACAGGGGGCGCACCACGAG.

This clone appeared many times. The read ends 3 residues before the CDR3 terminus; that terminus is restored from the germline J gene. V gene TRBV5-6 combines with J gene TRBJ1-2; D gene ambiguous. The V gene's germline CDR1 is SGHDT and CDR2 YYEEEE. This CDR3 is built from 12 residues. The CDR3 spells CASSSGRGGYTF. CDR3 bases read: TGTGCCAGCAGCTCGGGGAGAGGAGGC.

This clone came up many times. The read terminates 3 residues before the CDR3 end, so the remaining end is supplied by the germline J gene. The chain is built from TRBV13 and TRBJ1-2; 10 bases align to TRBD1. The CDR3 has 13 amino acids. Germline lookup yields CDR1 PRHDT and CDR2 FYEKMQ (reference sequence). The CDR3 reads CASSPGTGEGYTF. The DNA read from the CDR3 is TGTGCCAGCAGCCCCGGGACAGGGGAGGGC.

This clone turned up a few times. The CDR3 sequence is CASSASKVNEKLFF. Partial CDR3 DNA: TGTGCCAGCAGCGCCAGTAAGGTTAATGAAAAA. This chain connects TRBV7-6 to TRBJ1-4; the D is unclear. The observed sequence ends 3 residues before the CDR3 terminus, with the missing tail filled in from the germline J gene. Deletions cut 5 bases from V and 4 bases from J, with 11 bases between. CDR3 size: 14 residues. The germline V gene has CDR1 SGHVS and CDR2 FNYEAQ.

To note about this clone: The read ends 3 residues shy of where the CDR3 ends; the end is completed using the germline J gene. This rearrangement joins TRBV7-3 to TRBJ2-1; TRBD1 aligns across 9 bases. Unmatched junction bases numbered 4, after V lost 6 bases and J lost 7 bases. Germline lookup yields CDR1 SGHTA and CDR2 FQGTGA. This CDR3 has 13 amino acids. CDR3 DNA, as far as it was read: TGTGCCAGCAGAGAACAGGGGGCAAATGAG. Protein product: CASREQGANE. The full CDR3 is CASREQGANEQFF.

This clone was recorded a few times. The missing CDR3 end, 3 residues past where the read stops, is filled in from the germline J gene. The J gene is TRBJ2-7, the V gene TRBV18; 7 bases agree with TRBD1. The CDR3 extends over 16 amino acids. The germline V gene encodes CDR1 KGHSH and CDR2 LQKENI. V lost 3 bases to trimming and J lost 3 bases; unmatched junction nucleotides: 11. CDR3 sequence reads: CASSPLPGQTYYEQYF. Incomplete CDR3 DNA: TGTGCCAGCTCACCTCTACCGGGACAGACTTACTACGAG.

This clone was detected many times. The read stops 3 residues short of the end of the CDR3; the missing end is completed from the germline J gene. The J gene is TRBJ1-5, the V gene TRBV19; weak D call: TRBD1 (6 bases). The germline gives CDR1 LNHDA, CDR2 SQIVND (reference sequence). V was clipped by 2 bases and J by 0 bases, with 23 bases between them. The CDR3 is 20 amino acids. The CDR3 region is CASSIRSRAGERYSNQPQHF. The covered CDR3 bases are TGTGCCAGTAGTATAAGGAGTCGGGCAGGGGAGAGGTATAGCAATCAGCCC.

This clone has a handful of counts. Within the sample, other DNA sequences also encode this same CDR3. CDR3: CASSLGDSSGNTIYF. CDR3 DNA (partial): TGTGCCAGCAGCTTAGGAGATAGCTCTGGAAACACC. This chain links TRBV7-9 with TRBJ1-3; no clear D. The sequenced fragment ends 3 residues before the CDR3 boundary, so the rest is inferred from the germline J gene. The CDR3 length is 15 residues. The V end lost 1 base, the J end lost 0 bases, and 7 bases lay between the germline ends. CDR1 is SEHNR and CDR2 is FQNEAQ in the germline V gene (reference sequence).

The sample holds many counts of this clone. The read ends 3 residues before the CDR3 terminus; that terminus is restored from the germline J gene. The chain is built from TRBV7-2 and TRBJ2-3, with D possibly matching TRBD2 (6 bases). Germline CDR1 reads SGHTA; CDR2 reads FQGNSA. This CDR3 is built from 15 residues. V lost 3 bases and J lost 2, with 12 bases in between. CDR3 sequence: CASSFLGLHTDTQYF. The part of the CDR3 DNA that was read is TGTGCCAGCAGCTTTTTGGGACTTCACACAGATACG.

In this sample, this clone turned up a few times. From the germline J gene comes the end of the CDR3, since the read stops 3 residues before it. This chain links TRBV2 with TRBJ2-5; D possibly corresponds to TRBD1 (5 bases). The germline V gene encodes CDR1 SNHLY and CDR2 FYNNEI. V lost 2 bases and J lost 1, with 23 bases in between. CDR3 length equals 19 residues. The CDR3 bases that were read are TGTGCCAGCAGTGAATCCCTTCTAAATACCTACAGGTTCCAAGAGACC. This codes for CASSESLLNTYRFQET. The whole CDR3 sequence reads CASSESLLNTYRFQETQYF. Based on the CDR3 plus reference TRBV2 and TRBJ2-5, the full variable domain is EPEVTQTPSHQVTQMGQEVILRCVPISNHLYFYWYRQILGQKVEFLVSFYNNEISEKSEIFDDQFSVERPDGSNFTLKIRSTKLEDSAMYFCASSESLLNTYRFQETQYFGPGTRLLVL.

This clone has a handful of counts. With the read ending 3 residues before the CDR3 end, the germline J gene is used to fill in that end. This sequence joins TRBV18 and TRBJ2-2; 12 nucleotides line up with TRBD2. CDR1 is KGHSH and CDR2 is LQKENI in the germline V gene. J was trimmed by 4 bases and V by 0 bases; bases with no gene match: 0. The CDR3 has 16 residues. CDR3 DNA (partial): TGTGCCAGCTCACCACCACTAGCGGGGGGCACCGGGGAG. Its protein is CASSPPLAGGTGE. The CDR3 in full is CASSPPLAGGTGELFF.